What follows is one T cell receptor beta chain and its context. From blood CD8+ and CD4+ T cells, TCR beta sequences were generated. Negative isolation was applied to CD8+ and CD4+ T cells, and FACS enrichment was applied to TEMRA cells. About 0.5 to 1 ug RNA was reverse transcribed with random hexamers. Amplification of TCR beta CDR3 spanned 54 Vbeta and 13 Jbeta via immunoSEQ multiplex PCR. TCRdb itself ran the immunoSEQ multiplex PCR reads through MiXCR, one entry per CDR3 protein. This sample has under 350,000 distinct CDR3 sequences, with 92% found just once. After removal of 3 bases from V and 7 bases from J, the junction contained 6 bases not matched to a gene. The CDR3 is made up of 14 amino acids. This sample stems from a study of CD8 T cells in Susac syndrome.

The chain has TRBV12-3 or TRBV12-4 and TRBJ1-5; 7 bases map to TRBD1. The sequence was collected from a human donor with multiple sclerosis. Sequencing was carried out using CD4+ T cells from PBMCs. The CDR3 loop is CASSFSTGPQPQHF. The CDR3 DNA follows: TGTGCCAGCAGTTTTTCGACAGGGCCCCAGCCCCAGCATTTT.